This T cell receptor beta chain was sequenced in a study of CD8 T cells in Susac syndrome. Findings and caveats of the study: There was no clonal expansion in the CD4+ T cell repertoires of Susac syndrome.

Only one count was recorded for this clonotype. Its antigen is not identified. Reverse transcription of roughly 0.5 to 1 ug RNA was carried out with random hexamers. Amplification of TCR beta CDR3 used immunoSEQ multiplex PCR across 54 Vbeta and 13 Jbeta. TCRdb re-derived calls from the immunoSEQ multiplex PCR reads in MiXCR, one entry per CDR3 protein. Of 160,000 or so distinct CDR3 sequences listed, roughly 92% were seen once; the top ten hold roughly 0.12%. V gave up 4 bases and J gave up 8 bases; unmatched junction bases: 6. The length of the CDR3 is 14 residues. CDR1 and CDR2 from the germline V gene are SGDLS and YYNGEE.

Sequencing used CD4+ T cells from PBMCs. The TCR was taken from a human donor with Susac syndrome. The gene calls are TRBV9 and TRBJ1-6; 7 nucleotides match TRBD1. CDR3 loop: CASSLQGWDSPLHF. DNA of the CDR3: TGTGCCAGCAGCCTACAGGGGTGGGATTCACCCCTCCACTTT.